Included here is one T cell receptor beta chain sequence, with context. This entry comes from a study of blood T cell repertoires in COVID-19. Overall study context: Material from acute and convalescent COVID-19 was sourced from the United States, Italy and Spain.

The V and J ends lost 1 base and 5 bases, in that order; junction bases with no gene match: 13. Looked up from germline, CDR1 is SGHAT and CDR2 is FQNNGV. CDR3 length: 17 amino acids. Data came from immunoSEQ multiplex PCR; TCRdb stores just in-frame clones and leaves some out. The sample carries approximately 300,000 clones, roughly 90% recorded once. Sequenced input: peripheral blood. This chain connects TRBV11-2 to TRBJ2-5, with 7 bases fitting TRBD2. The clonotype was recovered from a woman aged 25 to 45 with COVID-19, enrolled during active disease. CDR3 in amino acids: CASSLAGAWEGPETQYF. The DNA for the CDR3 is TGTGCCAGCAGCTTAGCCGGCGCGTGGGAGGGCCCGGAGACCCAGTACTTC.